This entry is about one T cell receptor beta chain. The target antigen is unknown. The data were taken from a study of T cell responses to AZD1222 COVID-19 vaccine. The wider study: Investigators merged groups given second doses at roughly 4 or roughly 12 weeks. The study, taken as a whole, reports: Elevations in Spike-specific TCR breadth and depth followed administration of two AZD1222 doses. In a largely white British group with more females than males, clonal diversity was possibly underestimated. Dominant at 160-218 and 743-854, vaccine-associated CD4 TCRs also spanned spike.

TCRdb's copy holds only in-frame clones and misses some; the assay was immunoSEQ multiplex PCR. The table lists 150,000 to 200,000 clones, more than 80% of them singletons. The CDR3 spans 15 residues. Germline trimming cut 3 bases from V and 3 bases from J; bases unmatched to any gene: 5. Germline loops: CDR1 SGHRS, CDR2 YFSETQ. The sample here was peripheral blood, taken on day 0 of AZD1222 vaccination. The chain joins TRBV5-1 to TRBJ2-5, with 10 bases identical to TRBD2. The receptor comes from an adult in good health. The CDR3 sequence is CASSSGTSGEETQYF. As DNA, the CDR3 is TGCGCCAGCAGCTCGGGAACTAGCGGGGAAGAGACCCAGTACTTC.